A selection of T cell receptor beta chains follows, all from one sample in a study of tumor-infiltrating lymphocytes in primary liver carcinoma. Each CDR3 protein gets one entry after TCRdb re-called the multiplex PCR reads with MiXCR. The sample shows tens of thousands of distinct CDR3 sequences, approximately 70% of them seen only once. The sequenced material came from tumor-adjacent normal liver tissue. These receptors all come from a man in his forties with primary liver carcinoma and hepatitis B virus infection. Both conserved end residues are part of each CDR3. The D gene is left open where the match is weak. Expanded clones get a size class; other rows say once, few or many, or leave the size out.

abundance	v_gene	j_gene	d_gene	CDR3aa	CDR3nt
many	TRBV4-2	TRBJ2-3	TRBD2	CASSQDLGTRGGTQYF	TGTGCCAGCAGCCAAGATTTGGGGACTAGGGGCGGTACGCAGTATTTT
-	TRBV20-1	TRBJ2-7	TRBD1	CSVRIPGQGPYEQYF	TGTAGTGTTCGCATTCCGGGACAGGGCCCCTACGAGCAGTACTTC
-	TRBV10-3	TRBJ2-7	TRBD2	CAINEIAGGEQHF	TGTGCCATCAATGAGATAGCGGGAGGGGAGCAGCACTTC
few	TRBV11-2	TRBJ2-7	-	CDSSFGHPSNEQYF	TGTGACAGCAGCTTCGGACACCCCTCCAACGAGCAGTATTTC
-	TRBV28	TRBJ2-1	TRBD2	CTSSRVGGLAGDKRLYERFF	TGTACCAGCAGCCGGGTCGGGGGACTAGCGGGAGATAAAAGGTTATATGAGCGGTTCTTC
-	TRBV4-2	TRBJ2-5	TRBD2	CASCPGGVSETQYF	TGTGCCAGCTGCCCGGGAGGGGTATCGGAGACCCAGTACTTC
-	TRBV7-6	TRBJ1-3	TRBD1	CASRCGTGAGNTIYF	TGTGCCAGCAGATGCGGGACAGGAGCTGGAAACACCATATATTTT
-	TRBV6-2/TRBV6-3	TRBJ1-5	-	CASKWSGQWSYQPQHF	TGTGCCAGCAAATGGTCCGGGCAATGGAGCTATCAGCCCCAGCATTTT
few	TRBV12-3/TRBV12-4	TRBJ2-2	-	CASMETANTRELFF	TGTGCCAGCATGGAGACAGCGAACACCCGGGAGCTGTTTTTT
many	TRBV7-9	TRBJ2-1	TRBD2	CASSLGRVTSDNEQFF	TGTGCCAGCAGCTTAGGACGAGTGACTAGCGACAATGAGCAGTTCTTC
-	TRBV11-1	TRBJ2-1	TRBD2	CASSAGGSNEQFF	TGTGCCAGCAGCGCGGGAGGGTCGAATGAGCAATTCTTC
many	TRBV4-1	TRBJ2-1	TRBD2	CASSPELAGAYNEQFF	TGCGCCAGCAGCCCCGAACTAGCGGGGGCTTACAATGAGCAGTTCTTC
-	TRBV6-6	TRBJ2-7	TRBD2	CVSSAPPGLAGGSSYEQYF	TGTGTCAGCAGCGCACCTCCTGGACTAGCGGGAGGGAGCTCCTACGAGCAGTACTTC
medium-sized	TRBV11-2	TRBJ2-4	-	CASSPQLHLENIQYF	TGTGCCAGCAGCCCCCAACTGCACCTAGAAAACATTCAGTACTTC
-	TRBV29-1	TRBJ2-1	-	CSVEGIGNEQFF	TGCAGCGTTGAAGGCATCGGAAATGAGCAATTCTTC
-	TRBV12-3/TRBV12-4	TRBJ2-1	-	CASSRRLSSYNEQFF	TGTGCCAGCAGTCGTCGGTTGAGCTCCTACAATGAGCAGTTCTTC
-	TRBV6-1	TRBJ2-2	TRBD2	CVSGGLAVTGELFF	TGTGTCAGCGGGGGACTAGCGGTGACCGGGGAGTTGTTTTTT
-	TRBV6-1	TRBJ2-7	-	CVSSELSSEQYF	TGTGTCAGCAGTGAACTCTCTTCCGAGCAGTACTTC
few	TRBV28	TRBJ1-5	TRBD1	CASTGTGAQPQHF	TGTGCCAGCACCGGGACAGGGGCTCAGCCTCAGCATTTT
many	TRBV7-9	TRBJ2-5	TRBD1	CASSPRTGETQYF	TGTGCCAGCAGCCCTCGGACAGGGGAGACCCAGTACTTC
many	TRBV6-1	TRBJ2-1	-	CASSKRDGNNEQFF	TGTGCCAGCAGTAAAAGGGACGGAAACAATGAGCAGTTCTTC
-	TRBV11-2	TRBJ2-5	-	CASNLDPSGETQCF	TGCGCCAGCAACTTAGATCCTTCAGGGGAGACCCAGTGCTTC
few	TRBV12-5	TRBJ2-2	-	CASGPRGTNTGELFF	TGTGCTAGTGGTCCTAGAGGGACGAACACCGGGGAACTGTTTTTT
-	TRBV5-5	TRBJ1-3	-	CASSQWGIGNTLYF	-
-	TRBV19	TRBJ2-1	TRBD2	CTSSPSRLAGELEQFF	TGTACCAGTAGTCCTAGCCGACTAGCGGGAGAACTTGAGCAGTTCTTC
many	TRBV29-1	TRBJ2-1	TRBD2	CSVEGAGLGLAGASYNEQFF	TGCAGCGTTGAAGGCGCAGGGCTAGGGCTAGCGGGAGCATCCTACAATGAGCAGTTCTTC
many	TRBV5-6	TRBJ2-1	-	CASSLLGQNSYNEQFF	TGTGCCAGCAGCCTTCTCGGACAGAATTCCTACAATGAGCAGTTCTTC
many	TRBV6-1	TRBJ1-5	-	CASSELGFSDQPQHF	TGTGCCAGCAGTGAACTGGGATTCTCAGACCAGCCCCAGCATTTT
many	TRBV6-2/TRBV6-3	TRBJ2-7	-	CASSYSTVTGDYEQYF	TGTGCCAGCAGTTACTCGACTGTGACGGGAGACTACGAGCAGTACTTC
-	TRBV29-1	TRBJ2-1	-	CSVGIPLRNEQFF	TGCAGCGTTGGGATTCCGTTACGAAACGAGCAGTTCTTC
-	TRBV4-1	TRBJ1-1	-	CVGRGLGTEAFF	TGCGTCGGCAGAGGGCTGGGGACTGAAGCTTTCTTT
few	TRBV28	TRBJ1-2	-	CASSNRPFDGYTF	TGTGCCAGCAGCAACAGGCCCTTTGATGGCTACACCTTC
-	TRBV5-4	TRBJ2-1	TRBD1	CVSSTPGQLSYNEQFF	TGTGTCAGCAGCACTCCGGGACAGCTCTCTTACAATGAGCAGTTCTTC
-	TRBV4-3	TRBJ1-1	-	CASSSQWGTEAFF	TGCGCCAGCAGCTCGCAATGGGGGACTGAAGCTTTCTTT
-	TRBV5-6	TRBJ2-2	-	CASSLGEVPTLNTGKLFF	TGTGCCAGCAGCCTAGGAGAGGTACCGACTTTAAACACCGGGAAGCTGTTTTTT
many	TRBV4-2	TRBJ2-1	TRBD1	CASSHAGGQGNNEQFF	TGTGCCAGCAGCCACGCCGGGGGACAGGGGAACAATGAGCAGTTCTTC